This T cell receptor beta chain was recovered during a study of T cell responses to AZD1222 COVID-19 vaccine. General study findings and limits: Reports say nearly half of spike-specific TCRs go after unmutated variant regions.

TCRdb's table, derived via immunoSEQ multiplex PCR, lists solely in-frame clones and lacks some. The table lists 150,000 to 200,000 clones, approximately 87% of them singletons. Turning to this clone: Antigen: not known.

The source was peripheral blood, collected on day 0 of MenACWY control vaccination. The receptor was derived from an adult in good health.

CDR3 coding DNA: TGTGCCAGCAAGTACGGAAGCACCGGGGAGCTGTTTTTT. It yields the protein CASKYGSTGELFF. This chain uses TRBV6-5 with TRBJ2-2; D not certain. The CDR3 contains 13 residues. Germline assignment: CDR1 MNHEY and CDR2 SVGAGI. The ends were cut back, 7 bases at V and 4 bases at J, with 10 bases in the middle.